Shown below are 17 T cell receptor beta chains from a single sample sequenced in a study of blood T cell repertoires in COVID-19. TCRdb's copy holds only in-frame clones and misses some; the assay was immunoSEQ multiplex PCR. The sample records around 200,000 clones, around 85% being singletons. Input material: peripheral blood. Receptor source: a woman aged 45-65 years with acute or convalescent COVID-19.

J is TRBJ1-1 and V is TRBV24-1, with 8 bases that match TRBD1. With 6 bases clipped from V and 3 bases from J, the junction kept 2 bases outside the gene matches. This CDR3 region has 13 residues. In germline, CDR1 is KGHDR, CDR2 SFDVKD. CDR3 DNA sequence: TGTGCCACCAGTATGACAGGGGACACTGAAGCTTTCTTT. Translating it yields CATSMTGDTEAFF.

The gene calls are TRBV4-1 and TRBJ1-2; D perhaps matches TRBD1 (6 bases). This CDR3 is 14 amino acids long. V was clipped by 0 bases and J by 5 bases, with 10 bases between them. CDR1 and CDR2 from the germline V gene are MGHRA and YSYEKL. For the CDR3, the DNA is TGCGCCAGCAGCCAAGATCAGGGGAAATATGGCTACACCTTC. The encoded protein is CASSQDQGKYGYTF.

This clone showed up just once. The rearrangement links TRBV5-1 to TRBJ2-2; 7 bases line up with TRBD1. There are 16 residues in the CDR3. The V gene's germline CDR1 is SGHRS and CDR2 YFSETQ. V trimming: 2 bases; J trimming: 0 bases; junction bases outside the gene matches: 4. Written as DNA, the CDR3 is TGCGCCAGCAGCTTCTTAGGGACAGCGAACACCGGGGAGCTGTTTTTT. Translated: CASSFLGTANTGELFF.

CDR3 protein: CASSLLGGLREDTQYF. The CDR3 DNA reads TGTGCCAGCAGCCTGTTGGGGGGGTTGAGAGAAGATACGCAGTATTTT. The rearrangement joins TRBV14 to TRBJ2-3; 7 nucleotides match TRBD2. From germline, CDR1 is SGHDN and CDR2 FVKESK. J was trimmed by 5 bases and V by 4 bases; bases with no gene match: 12. This CDR3 comprises 16 residues.

This chain links TRBV14 with TRBJ2-7; TRBD1 aligns across 9 bases. V was pared by 5 bases and J by 2 bases, with 10 bases of the junction left unmatched. Looked up from germline, CDR1 is SGHDN and CDR2 is FVKESK. This CDR3 is built from 16 residues. The CDR3 spells CASSIRNRGRTYEQYF. For the CDR3, the DNA is TGTGCCAGCAGCATAAGAAACAGGGGGCGGACCTACGAGCAGTACTTC.

This clone was detected once. This chain uses TRBV3-1 (or the pseudogene TRBV3-2) with TRBJ1-4; 8 bases map to TRBD1. The junction had 6 bases not matched to a gene; V was cut back by 0 bases and J by 6 bases. The CDR3 spans 16 residues. CDR1 is LGHDT, CDR2 YNNKEL, per germline (reference sequence). The CDR3: CASSQDWGTGDEKLFF. The CDR3 DNA follows: TGTGCCAGCAGCCAAGATTGGGGGACAGGTGATGAAAAACTGTTTTTT.

This rearrangement joins TRBV5-1 to TRBJ1-2, with 9 bases identical to TRBD1. J lost 8 bases, V lost 5 bases, and 7 bases had no gene match. Germline CDR1 and CDR2: SGHRS and YFSETQ. The CDR3 runs 13 residues. This CDR3 is CASSLQGAEGYTF. The CDR3 coding sequence is TGCGCCAGCAGTTTACAGGGGGCCGAGGGCTACACCTTC.

The V call is TRBV6-1, the J call TRBJ2-1, with 9 bases matching TRBD1. The junction had 8 bases not matched to a gene; V was cut back by 4 bases and J by 4 bases. The CDR3 length is 16 residues. Per germline, CDR1 MNHNS and CDR2 SASEGT. The CDR3 region is CASSGTGTGIYNEQFF. Here the CDR3 DNA reads TGTGCCAGCAGTGGAACCGGGACAGGGATTTACAATGAGCAGTTCTTC.

V is TRBV9 and J is TRBJ2-7; 7 bases fit TRBD1. V shed 4 bases, J shed 3 bases, and the junction held 4 bases outside the gene matches. The CDR3 is 13 amino acids. The V gene's germline CDR1 is SGDLS and CDR2 YYNGEE. CDR3 sequence: CASSRQGDYEQYF. The CDR3 nucleotides read TGTGCCAGCAGCCGACAGGGCGACTACGAGCAGTACTTC.

The gene calls are TRBV28 and TRBJ2-4; perhaps TRBD1 as D (6 bases). The CDR3 runs to 15 residues. Germline CDR1 is MDHEN and CDR2 is SYDVKM. V gave up 5 bases and J gave up 0 bases, with 11 bases separating them. The CDR3 spells CASSPDRLAKNIQYF. In DNA form, the CDR3 reads TGTGCCAGCAGTCCCGACAGGCTAGCCAAAAACATTCAGTACTTC.

The V and J genes are TRBV6-5 and TRBJ2-2; 7 bases agree with TRBD1. Germline trimming cut 2 bases from V and 1 base from J; bases unmatched to any gene: 1. Germline CDR1 reads MNHEY; CDR2 reads SVGAGI. CDR3 size: 15 residues. In nucleotides, the CDR3 is TGTGCCAGCAGTTACGGGGACAGGAACACCGGGGAGCTGTTTTTT. It yields the protein CASSYGDRNTGELFF.

The chain joins TRBV5-1 to TRBJ2-7; D is unresolved. V lost 3 bases to trimming and J lost 2 bases, with 9 bases between them. From germline, CDR1 is SGHRS and CDR2 YFSETQ. This CDR3 region has 13 residues. Here the CDR3 DNA reads TGCGCCAGCAGCTCCGTTCAGGCCTACGAGCAGTACTTC. This encodes CASSSVQAYEQYF.

This clone was counted once. The gene calls are TRBV28 and TRBJ1-1; maybe TRBD1 (5 bases). V was shortened by 5 bases and J by 3 bases, with 16 bases between the two germline ends. The CDR3 consists of 15 residues. Germline CDR1 and CDR2: MDHEN and SYDVKM. CDR3 residues: CASSPRQPDHTEAFF. The CDR3 coding sequence is TGTGCCAGCAGTCCTCGACAGCCAGACCACACTGAAGCTTTCTTT.

Comment on this clone: This CDR3 is also generated by other DNA sequences in the sample. The chain has TRBV7-2 and TRBJ2-7; D not resolved. The CDR3 spans 13 residues. Germline loops: CDR1 SGHTA, CDR2 FQGNSA. The germline V and J ends were trimmed by 1 base and 3 bases, with 7 bases remaining between them. The CDR3 sequence: CASSLGLNYEQYF. DNA of the CDR3: TGTGCCAGCAGCTTAGGCCTAAACTACGAGCAGTACTTC.

The gene calls are TRBV6-4 and TRBJ2-7; possibly TRBD1 for D (7 bases). Germline CDR1 reads MRHNA; CDR2 reads SNTAGT. Trimming took 5 bases from V and 2 from J, leaving 16 bases between them. CDR3 length: 15 residues. DNA of the CDR3: TGTGCCAGCAGTAAGGCGGCAGGGGGGACCTACGAGCAGTACTTC. Protein product: CASSKAAGGTYEQYF.

CDR3 amino acids: CASSWGGTGNQPQHF. As DNA, the CDR3 is TGTGCCAGCAGCTGGGGAGGGACGGGCAATCAGCCCCAGCATTTT. The rearrangement links TRBV11-2 to TRBJ1-5; D may be TRBD1 (5 bases). Germline CDR1 is SGHAT and CDR2 is FQNNGV. Trimming took off 4 bases at V and 2 bases at J, with 12 bases between the two ends. This CDR3 region has 15 residues.

This chain joins TRBV27 and TRBJ1-5; TRBD1 matches at 7 bases. The CDR3 totals 15 residues. Germline lookup yields CDR1 MNHEY and CDR2 SMNVEV (reference sequence). V lost 2 bases, J lost 0 bases, and 1 base stayed unmatched. As DNA, the CDR3 is TGTGCCAGCAGTTTAGGACAGGATAGCAATCAGCCCCAGCATTTT. Translation: CASSLGQDSNQPQHF.